This T cell receptor (beta chain) was found in a study of T cells after yellow fever vaccination. Notes on the study in general: Most primary-vaccination clones recurred post-booster (roughly 96% CD4, 88% CD8).

MiXCR, applied by TCRdb to the 5' RACE reads, yields one record per CDR3 protein. The sample carries some 350,000 distinct CDR3 sequences, roughly 8.7% recorded once. This clonotype has ten or more counts. Its antigen is undetermined. The origin of this receptor is a man aged 18 to 30 who received the YFV17D yellow fever vaccine. The sequences come from PBMCs, collected on the day of the first yellow fever vaccination.

In DNA form, the CDR3 reads TGCGCCAGCAGCTTGGGAGGACTAGCGGGGACAGATACGCAGTATTTT. Translation: CASSLGGLAGTDTQYF. V and J are TRBV5-1 and TRBJ2-3, with 12 bases identical to TRBD2. The CDR3 contains 16 residues. The V segment lost 0 bases and the J segment 3 bases; nucleotides outside the gene matches: 2. CDR1 is SGHRS and CDR2 is YFSETQ in the germline V gene.